The clone carrying this T cell receptor beta chain was found many times. Its cognate antigen is unknown. This record comes from a study of T-cell reconstitution after alpha-beta-depleted transplantation in children. Study results and caveats: After one year, T-cell counts and TCRbeta diversity mostly came from new T cells.

Unique molecular identifiers were incorporated during preparation of the TCRbeta library. TCRdb ran MiXCR on the PCR reads and lists one entry per CDR3 protein. The sample lists about 200,000 distinct CDR3 sequences, 5.5% to 7% occurring once. The J segment lost 4 bases and the V segment lost 2 bases, leaving 8 bases of the junction unmatched. The germline V gene encodes CDR1 SGHNT and CDR2 YYREEE (reference sequence). The CDR3 covers 16 residues. The TCR sequence derives from a boy younger than 10 with acute lymphoblastic leukemia, due to receive a stem cell transplant. The chain couples TRBV5-4 to TRBJ2-5, with 10 positions matching TRBD2. The specimen was PBMCs, collected before TCRalphabeta/CD19-depleted stem cell transplant. CDR3 coding DNA: TGTGCCAGCAGCTTTAAGCGGGAGGGCCGGTTAGAGACCCAGTACTTC. Translating it yields CASSFKREGRLETQYF.